A single TCR beta chain is shown here with its context. There are a few counts of this clonotype. This clone's antigen is unknown. Per-nucleotide qualities are absent, and no much larger clonotype sits a single base away. The data derive from a study of identical twins (dated by TCRdb to 2016 to 2017). Notes on the research overall: To test whether fetal clonotypes persist, this study deep-sequenced TCR alpha and beta repertoires from monozygotic twins, from unrelated adults of various ages, and from cord blood. Replicate twin experiments were performed at different times using different library preparation protocols to rule out contamination.

Compared with germline, V lacks 5 bases and J lacks 10 bases; bases without a gene match: 15. CDR3 length: 16 amino acids, cysteine to phenylalanine. Only CDR3 DNA is held: 48 bases, read in frame from base 1. From the germline V gene, CDR1 is SGHAT and CDR2 is FQNNGV. Paper-wide results and their limitations: Out-of-frame TCR alpha sequences shared between twins showed an excess of low generation-probability sequences compared with coincidental sharing between unrelated individuals. Excess twin sharing in beta out-of-frame sequences was weaker because fewer shared sequences lowered the signal-to-noise ratio. Zero-insertion analyses could be partly confounded by invariant T cells such as MAIT and iNKT, although diverse VJ usage argued against such confounding for most clonotypes. In monozygotic twins, out-of-frame TCR alpha sharing was systematically underestimated by recombination models, although the models agreed with sharing between unrelated individuals. Fewer insertions were carried by abundant cord blood beta clonotypes; a weaker similar trend was observed in young adult naive repertoires, while no such trend was observed in memory repertoires. Because the same donors could not be followed over many years, the conclusions depended on cross-sectional statistical analysis.

All donors were healthy Caucasians. The twin cohort consisted of three pairs of female monozygotic twins, all aged about 18 to 30 years. Positive isolation kits from Invitrogen were used to isolate CD4+ and CD8+ T cell populations. Libraries were prepared through 5' RACE. Sequencing used an Illumina HiSeq 2000. A universal primer binding site was added through template switching, and the final cDNA carried a unique molecular identifier so that TCR cDNA molecules could be counted accurately. Specific primers in the conserved constant-segment region were used to synthesize first-strand cDNA for the TCR alpha and beta chains. To control for contamination, each cDNA library was double barcoded with a SMART-Mk sample barcode plus Illumina barcodes. TruSeq adapter sequences, together with Illumina sample barcodes, were added in two successive PCR steps. The Illumina HiSeq platform was used with custom primers to sequence TCR alpha and beta cDNA libraries. The authors' pipeline ran thus. MiGEC processed the raw reads to extract unique molecular identifiers, while MiXCR was used to determine the CDR3 positions. Recombination models were inferred per individual with the repgenHMM and IGoR tools using an EM algorithm. The tcR package in R was used for shared clonotype analysis, with sharing normalized by the product of cloneset sizes. To study raw recombination free of thymic and clonal selection effects, out-of-frame nonproductive sequences were analyzed. TCRdb handled the public reads itself, with Q25 trimming in fastp and clone calling in MiXCR, and kept productive beta chains. When rows share a CDR3 protein, they turn into one entry using the most common DNA and genes. Here the V and J calls rest on TCRdb's processing, not on the authors' analysis. This sample holds approximately 490,000 distinct CDR3 sequences; around 24% were observed only once. Around 0.5% of the sample comes from the top ten.

This sample was also put to use in a study of yellow fever vaccine responses in identical twins. The second study also describes: The T cell response to vaccination in identical twins was reported by the authors to appear partly convergent and partly personalized. Focusing on identical twins, the study followed the T cell clones that responded to the vaccine, and did so with precision.

In this chain, TRBV11-2 is recombined with TRBJ2-1; the central 9 bases match TRBD2. Sequenced: CD4+ T cells sorted from blood. This sequence was found in a woman in her late teens or twenties in good health. The CDR3 corresponds to CASSTEVPSGAYEQFF. The nucleotide sequence is TGTGCCAGCAGCACAGAGGTCCCTAGCGGGGCGTACGAGCAGTTCTTC.